The clone carrying this TCR beta chain was recorded a few times. Its antigen is not known. MiXCR, applied by TCRdb to the 5' RACE reads, yields one record per CDR3 protein. Of 150,000 or so distinct CDR3 sequences listed, approximately 9% were seen once; the top ten hold around 16%. These data belong to a study of CD8 T cells in ankylosing spondylitis. Findings of the study overall: In peripheral blood, disease-linked CD8+ clones occurred at relatively low frequencies. Matched ankylosing spondylitis synovial fluid reportedly contained a significantly enriched population of disease-linked clones. Past research had described some motif variants in reactive arthritis synovial fluid and blood.

Sequenced: blood, either unsorted or a sorted T cell fraction (not recorded which). The receptor comes from a female donor with ankylosing spondylitis or in good health (not recorded which).

The CDR3 loop is CASSLTRDPVGNEQFF. In nucleotides, the CDR3 is TGTGCCAGCAGCTTAACCCGGGACCCGGTGGGCAATGAGCAGTTCTTC. The chain carries TRBV5-8 and TRBJ2-1; perhaps D is TRBD1 or TRBD2 (5 bases each). CDR1 and CDR2 (germline): SGHTS, YDEGEE. The V gene lost 2 bases and the J gene lost 6 bases, with 18 bases spanning the gap. The CDR3 contains 16 residues. The full variable domain, rest sourced from reference TRBV5-8 and TRBJ2-1, is EAGVTQSPTHLIKTRGQQATLRCSPISGHTSVYWYQQALGLGLQFLLWYDEGEERNRGNFPPRFSGRQFPNYSSELNVNALELEDSALYLCASSLTRDPVGNEQFFGPGTRLTVL.